The sequence of this T cell receptor (beta chain) was determined in a study of shared clonotypes between healthy human individuals. On the study more broadly: Used for every donor were three CD4 naive, three CD4 memory, two CD8 naive and one CD8 memory plate.

The assay was immunoSEQ multiplex PCR, and TCRdb's table has in-frame clones only and misses some. This repertoire shows 2 million to 2.5 million clones, roughly 94% found once; its top ten account for approximately 1.2%. Naive CD8 cells comprised CD45RO-negative, CCR7-positively selected cells, excluding terminally differentiated effector memory CD45RA+ cells. Trimming shortened V by 3 bases and J by 0 bases, and 11 bases separated the two germline ends. Looked up from germline, CDR1 is SGDLS and CDR2 is YYNGEE. This CDR3 comprises 15 residues. About this clone: Its antigen is currently unknown. Other DNA sequences in the sample encode the same CDR3.

Points from the study as a whole: Sampling covered nothing but blood. Tissue TCR repertoires likely differ from those found in blood. Rarefaction indicated that sorted-subset sequencing remained incomplete although depth was large.

The chain employs TRBV9 and TRBJ2-3; the D call may be TRBD1 or TRBD2 (5 bases each). The sequence derives from a man younger than 35 in good health. Sequenced input: naive CD8+ T cells sorted from blood. CDR3 region: CASSGGTTSTDTQYF. CDR3 bases: TGTGCCAGCAGCGGGGGGACCACCAGCACAGATACGCAGTATTTT.